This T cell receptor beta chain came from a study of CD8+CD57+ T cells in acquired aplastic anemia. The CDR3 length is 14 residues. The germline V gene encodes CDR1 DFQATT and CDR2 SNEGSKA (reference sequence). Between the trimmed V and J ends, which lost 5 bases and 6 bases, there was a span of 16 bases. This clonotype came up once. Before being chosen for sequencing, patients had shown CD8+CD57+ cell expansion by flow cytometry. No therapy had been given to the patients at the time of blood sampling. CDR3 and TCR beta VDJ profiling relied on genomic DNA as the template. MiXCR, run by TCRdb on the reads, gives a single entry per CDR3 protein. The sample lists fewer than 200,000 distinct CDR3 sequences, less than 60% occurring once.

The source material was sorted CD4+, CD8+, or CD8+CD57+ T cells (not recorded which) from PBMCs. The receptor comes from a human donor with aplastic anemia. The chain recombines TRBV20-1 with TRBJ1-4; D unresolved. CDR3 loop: CSAHLIRAYEKLFF. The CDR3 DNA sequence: TGCAGTGCTCACCTTATACGGGCCTATGAAAAACTGTTTTTT.